The clone carrying this T cell receptor (beta chain) occurred many times. Its antigen is as yet unknown. Thyroid surgery was performed in patients who had received no treatment beforehand. These data originate in a study of metastatic and nonmetastatic thyroid tumors. The overall study: Both malignant and benign thyroid patients supplied peripheral blood and tumor or nodule tissue samples, across which the repertoires of these patients were then compared. Study-wide points: Reported TCR beta diversity, measured in blood and tumor, was significantly higher for malignant thyroid tumors than for benign nodules.

In the source study's methods: Construction of a distant-metastasis classifier for papillary thyroid cancer relied on CDR3 differences across clinicopathological groups. TCRdb reprocessed the PCR reads using MiXCR. The V and J calls and clone size are TCRdb's, not the authors'. The sample contains tens of thousands of clones, about 25% of which appear only once. V was shortened by 2 bases and J by 0 bases, with 17 bases between the two germline ends. Germline lookup yields CDR1 DFQATT and CDR2 SNEGSKA (reference sequence). This CDR3 has 17 residues. The rearrangement uses TRBV20-1 and TRBJ1-5; D gene ambiguous. This TCR was recovered from a female donor with papillary thyroid cancer or a benign thyroid nodule (not recorded which). Some clones in this sample may be carry-over from other donors' samples. The material sequenced was blood. The CDR3 reads CSARRRVLGNSNQPQHF. The CDR3 DNA reads as TGCAGTGCTAGACGACGGGTCCTCGGAAATAGCAATCAGCCCCAGCATTTT.